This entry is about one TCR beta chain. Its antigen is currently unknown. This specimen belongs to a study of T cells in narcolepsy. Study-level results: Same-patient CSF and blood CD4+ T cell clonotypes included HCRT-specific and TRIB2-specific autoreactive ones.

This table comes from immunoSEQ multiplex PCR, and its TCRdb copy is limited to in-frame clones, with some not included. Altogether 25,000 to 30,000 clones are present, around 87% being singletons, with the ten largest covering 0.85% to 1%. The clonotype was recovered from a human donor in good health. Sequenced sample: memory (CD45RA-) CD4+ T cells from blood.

The CDR3 loop is CASSWGQGNTEAFF. CDR3 nucleotides: TGTGCCAGCAGCTGGGGACAGGGGAACACTGAAGCTTTCTTT. The chain links TRBV9 to TRBJ1-1; 9 bases agree with TRBD1. Germline V gene lookup returns CDR1 SGDLS and CDR2 YYNGEE. The CDR3 sequence is 14 residues long. With V trimmed by 4 bases and J by 1 base, 2 bases remained unmatched.